A single sample is the source of the 25 T cell receptor beta chains below, sequenced in a study of T cell repertoires in cytomegalovirus infection. TCRdb re-called the reads through MiXCR, storing one row per CDR3 protein. The sample has around 260,000 distinct CDR3 sequences, over 8% seen once; the top ten hold around 15%. The sample consisted of PBMCs. The receptors originated from a human donor in good health (CMV status not recorded). Some clones in this sample may be carry-over from other donors' samples.

This clonotype has a count of ten or more. The genes are TRBV20-1 and TRBJ2-1; 8 bases map to TRBD2. The germline V gene encodes CDR1 DFQATT and CDR2 SNEGSKA (reference sequence). The V segment lost 3 bases and the J segment 9 bases; nucleotides outside the gene matches: 13. The CDR3 sequence is 15 residues long. CDR3 amino acids: CSASGPSSGSSEQFF. In DNA, the CDR3 is TGCAGTGCTAGTGGGCCATCGAGCGGGAGTAGTGAGCAGTTCTTC.

This clonotype was counted at least ten times. The rearrangement joins TRBV7-2 to TRBJ2-2; 7 bases match TRBD2. CDR3 size: 16 residues. CDR1 is SGHTA and CDR2 is FQGNSA in the germline V gene. With 1 base clipped from V and 2 bases from J, the junction kept 4 bases outside the gene matches. The DNA for the CDR3 is TGTGCCAGCAGCTTAGTGGGAGGGTTTAACACCGGGGAGCTGTTTTTT. Translating gives CASSLVGGFNTGELFF.

This clonotype was counted many times. The rearrangement links TRBV7-2 to TRBJ2-1, with 9 bases that match TRBD2. The CDR3 has 15 amino acids. CDR1 SGHTA and CDR2 FQGNSA come from the germline V gene. Germline trimming cut 5 bases from V and 5 bases from J; bases unmatched to any gene: 7. The CDR3 DNA sequence: TGTGCCAGCAGCCCAGATAGCGGGGGCCACAATGAGCAGTTCTTC. It encodes CASSPDSGGHNEQFF.

This clonotype came up many times. The chain combines TRBV12-3 or TRBV12-4 with TRBJ2-7, with a weak D call TRBD2 (5 bases). There are 13 residues in the CDR3. The V end was cut by 3 bases, the J end by 5 bases, with 11 bases between. CDR3 loop: CASSFGLAHEQYF. DNA of the CDR3: TGTGCCAGCAGTTTCGGCCTAGCCCACGAGCAGTACTTC.

The rearrangement uses TRBV20-1 and TRBJ1-2, with D uncertain. Looked up from germline, CDR1 is DFQATT and CDR2 is SNEGSKA (reference sequence). With 3 bases removed from V and 0 bases from J, the gap between germline ends came to 8 bases. This CDR3 contains 13 residues. This CDR3 reads CSARRVSNYGYTF. The CDR3, as DNA: TGCAGTGCTAGGCGGGTATCTAACTATGGCTACACCTTC.

This clonotype occurred many times. The rearrangement joins TRBV7-8 to TRBJ1-6, with 7 bases identical to TRBD1. Trimming took 5 bases from V and 6 from J; bases not matched to a gene: 7. Germline lookup yields CDR1 SGHVS and CDR2 FQNEAQ. There are 15 residues in the CDR3. This chain's CDR3 is CASSPRQGRNSPLHF. CDR3 nucleotide sequence: TGTGCCAGCAGCCCCCGACAGGGTCGTAATTCACCCCTCCACTTT.

In this sample, this clonotype turned up many times. V is TRBV7-2 and J is TRBJ1-2; D is ambiguous. Trimming left V 5 bases short and J 2 bases short, with 15 bases between. CDR1 is SGHTA, CDR2 FQGNSA, per germline. The CDR3 spans 15 residues. The CDR3 loop is CASSPRVGINYGYTF. The CDR3 bases are TGTGCCAGCAGCCCGAGGGTGGGGATCAACTATGGCTACACCTTC. Complete variable domain (other parts from reference TRBV7-2 and TRBJ1-2): GAGVSQSPSNKVTEKGKDVELRCDPISGHTALYWYRQSLGQGLEFLIYFQGNSAPDKSGLPSDRFSAERTGGSVSTLTIQRTQQEDSAVYLCASSPRVGINYGYTFGSGTRLTVV.

CDR3 DNA sequence: TGTGCCAGCTGTGAAGGGGGAACGGGGTATAAACTGTTTTTT. This sequence encodes CASCEGGTGYKLFF. The chain has TRBV28 and TRBJ1-4; D is possibly TRBD1 (6 bases). This CDR3 region has 14 residues. Germline CDR1 and CDR2: MDHEN and SYDVKM. Between the trimmed V and J ends, which lost 8 bases and 11 bases, there was a span of 21 bases.

In this sample, this clonotype turned up a few times. CDR3: CSATGGRGSNQPQHF. As DNA, the CDR3 is TGCAGTGCTACGGGGGGACGAGGGAGCAATCAGCCCCAGCATTTT. The chain recombines TRBV20-1 with TRBJ1-5; maybe TRBD1 (5 bases). Deletions cut 4 bases from V and 1 base from J, with 14 bases between. Germline V CDR1 and CDR2: DFQATT, SNEGSKA (reference sequence). The CDR3 is 15 amino acids.

Ten or more counts support this clonotype. The DNA of the CDR3 is TGTGCCAGCAGCGAGAGTACAGGGGATTACACTGAAGCTTTCTTT. Translating it yields CASSESTGDYTEAFF. The chain uses TRBV7-9 and TRBJ1-1; TRBD1 matches at 7 bases. The ends lost 5 bases at V and 3 bases at J; junction bases unmatched: 9. Germline V gives CDR1 SEHNR, CDR2 FQNEAQ (reference sequence). CDR3 length: 15 amino acids.

This clonotype was detected a few times. The chain links TRBV6-2 or TRBV6-3 to TRBJ1-2, with TRBD1 matching over 10 bases. V lost 2 bases to trimming and J lost 5 bases; unmatched junction nucleotides: 2. The germline V gene encodes CDR1 MNHEY and CDR2 SVGEGT. The CDR3 is 14 amino acids. The CDR3 bases are TGTGCCAGCAGTTACAAGGGACAGGGGTATGGCTACACCTTC. Translating it yields CASSYKGQGYGYTF.

This clonotype was picked up many times. The chain joins TRBV7-2 to TRBJ2-5; D remains unclear. The CDR3 sequence is 13 residues long. The germline V gene encodes CDR1 SGHTA and CDR2 FQGNSA. V gave up 3 bases and J gave up 1 base, with 6 bases separating them. CDR3: CASSLSIQETQYF. The CDR3 DNA reads TGTGCCAGCAGCTTGAGCATCCAAGAGACCCAGTACTTC.

This clonotype was detected many times. This chain connects TRBV28 to TRBJ1-2, with D perhaps TRBD1 (5 bases). This CDR3 is built from 15 residues. V was trimmed by 6 bases and J by 4 bases, leaving 18 bases between them. Germline lookup yields CDR1 MDHEN and CDR2 SYDVKM. This CDR3 is CASRSGGSRGYGYTF. In DNA, the CDR3 is TGTGCCAGCAGGTCGGGGGGAAGTAGAGGCTATGGCTACACCTTC.

This clonotype was counted a few times. The chain is built from TRBV20-1 and TRBJ1-1, with 8 bases identical to TRBD1. The CDR3 is 14 amino acids. Germline V gives CDR1 DFQATT, CDR2 SNEGSKA (reference sequence). The V segment lost 2 bases and the J segment 0 bases; nucleotides outside the gene matches: 2. The CDR3 DNA follows: TGCAGTGCTAGACTACAGGGGGTGAACACTGAAGCTTTCTTT. Amino acids: CSARLQGVNTEAFF.

In this sample, this clonotype turned up a few times. The chain joins TRBV12-3 or TRBV12-4 to TRBJ2-7, with 10 bases identical to TRBD2. This CDR3 spans 14 amino acids. The junction had 6 bases not matched to a gene; V was cut back by 6 bases and J by 4 bases. The DNA for the CDR3 is TGTGCCAGCAGAAGAGCGGGAGGGATATACGAGCAGTACTTC. Its translation: CASRRAGGIYEQYF.

This clonotype has a count of ten or more. V is TRBV11-2 and J is TRBJ1-6; unclear D gene. CDR3 size: 13 residues. From germline, CDR1 is SGHAT and CDR2 FQNNGV. Deletions cut 8 bases from V and 8 bases from J, with 13 bases between. CDR3 sequence: CASQARIYSPLHF. Here the CDR3 DNA reads TGTGCCAGCCAAGCCAGGATTTATTCACCCCTCCACTTT.

This clonotype showed up many times. The chain uses TRBV6-1 and TRBJ2-5; 8 bases align to TRBD1. Trimming at V came to 3 bases and at J to 13 bases, leaving 4 bases not matched to a gene. Germline values: CDR1 MNHNS, CDR2 SASEGT. The CDR3 loop spans 11 amino acids. This CDR3 is CASSETGVWYF. The CDR3 region has the DNA TGTGCCAGCAGTGAGACAGGGGTTTGGTACTTC.

This chain connects TRBV30 to TRBJ1-2; tentatively, D is TRBD1 (5 bases). Per the germline V gene, CDR1 is GTSNPN and CDR2 is SVGIG (reference sequence). Trimming removed 3 bases from V and 7 bases from J, with 9 bases in between. The CDR3 is 11 amino acids. The CDR3 is CAWRGRVGYTF. CDR3 nucleotides: TGTGCCTGGAGGGGCAGGGTTGGCTACACCTTC. Combining the CDR3 with reference TRBV30 and TRBJ1-2 gives the whole variable domain SQTIHQWPATLVQPVGSPLSLECTVEGTSNPNLYWYRQAAGRGLQLLFYSVGIGQISSEVPQNLSASRPQDRQFILSSKKLLLSDSGFYLCAWRGRVGYTFGSGTRLTVV.

At least ten counts were recorded for this clonotype. The chain combines TRBV7-2 with TRBJ2-7; TRBD2 matches 10 bases. There are 14 residues in the CDR3. In germline, CDR1 is SGHTA, CDR2 FQGNSA. V was clipped by 5 bases and J by 2 bases; unmatched bases: 3. Written as DNA, the CDR3 is TGTGCCAGCAGCGCTAGCGGGGGCACCTACGAGCAGTACTTC. It specifies CASSASGGTYEQYF.

This clonotype has ten or more counts. V usage is TRBV7-9 and J usage is TRBJ1-2, with 9 bases lining up with TRBD1. CDR1 is SEHNR and CDR2 is FQNEAQ in the germline V gene (reference sequence). The CDR3 covers 13 residues. Germline trimming cut 5 bases from V and 6 bases from J; bases unmatched to any gene: 4. CDR3 amino acids: CASSQGQGNGYTF. The CDR3 DNA reads as TGTGCCAGCAGCCAAGGACAGGGGAATGGCTACACCTTC.

This clonotype was detected ten times or more. The gene calls are TRBV9 and TRBJ2-7, with D uncertain. CDR1 and CDR2 (germline): SGDLS, YYNGEE. V was cut by 0 bases and J by 0 bases, with 10 bases left in between. The length of the CDR3 is 15 residues. The CDR3 nucleotides are TGTGCCAGCAGCGTAGACAGCCGAAGCTCCTACGAGCAGTACTTC. Residues: CASSVDSRSSYEQYF.

This clonotype was detected many times. The V gene is TRBV7-2, the J gene TRBJ2-3; the D is unclear. This CDR3 comprises 14 residues. V lost 4 bases to trimming and J lost 1 base, with 9 bases between them. Germline values: CDR1 SGHTA, CDR2 FQGNSA. The DNA for the CDR3 is TGTGCCAGCAGCTCCCCCAGCGGCACAGATACGCAGTATTTT. Its protein is CASSSPSGTDTQYF. Full variable domain (outside the CDR3, taken from reference TRBV7-2 and TRBJ2-3): GAGVSQSPSNKVTEKGKDVELRCDPISGHTALYWYRQSLGQGLEFLIYFQGNSAPDKSGLPSDRFSAERTGGSVSTLTIQRTQQEDSAVYLCASSSPSGTDTQYFGPGTRLTVL.

As to this clonotype: A read error may be the cause here, since a much bigger clone is one base away. The chain employs TRBV20-1 and TRBJ2-1, with 7 nucleotides matching TRBD1. CDR3 length equals 16 residues. The germline V gene encodes CDR1 DFQATT and CDR2 SNEGSKA (reference sequence). V lost 0 bases and J lost 8; bases outside the gene matches: 13. CDR3 DNA: TGCAGTGCTAGAGATCCCGACAGGGCTCGGTACGATGAGCAGTTCTTC. It yields the protein CSARDPDRARYDEQFF.

The rearrangement uses TRBV2 and TRBJ2-5, with D perhaps TRBD1 (5 bases). The V and J ends lost 6 bases and 2 bases respectively, with 10 bases between them. CDR1 is SNHLY and CDR2 is FYNNEI in the germline V gene. The CDR3 runs 13 residues. The CDR3 protein is CASSDDRQETQYF. In DNA form, the CDR3 reads TGTGCCAGCAGCGACGACAGACAAGAGACCCAGTACTTC.

This clonotype was seen only a few times. CDR3 in amino acids: CSAFRTKETQYF. Here the CDR3 DNA reads TGCAGTGCTTTTCGGACAAAAGAGACCCAGTACTTC. The chain recombines TRBV20-1 with TRBJ2-5, with D tentatively TRBD1 (5 bases). Germline values: CDR1 DFQATT, CDR2 SNEGSKA (reference sequence). Trimming took 5 bases from V and 3 from J, leaving 10 bases between them. The CDR3 sequence is 12 residues long.